One and the same sample provided the 15 T cell receptor beta chains below, sequenced in a study of OX40 agonist ivuxolimab in advanced cancers. TCRdb's copy holds only in-frame clones and misses some; the assay was immunoSEQ multiplex PCR. The table shows some 70,000 clones, with approximately 90% occurring only once. This sample comprised CD4+ or CD8+ T cells sorted from blood, obtained in a trial of the OX40 agonist ivuxolimab. The receptors were sampled from an adult with an advanced solid tumor such as melanoma, head and neck, liver or kidney cancer.

This clone was counted once. The chain links TRBV19 to TRBJ2-5; 7 bases are shared with TRBD1. With V trimmed by 5 bases and J by 5 bases, 11 bases remained unmatched. This CDR3 comprises 15 residues. The germline V gene encodes CDR1 LNHDA and CDR2 SQIVND (reference sequence). CDR3: CASSPGTAPGETQYF. For the CDR3, the DNA is TGTGCCAGTAGTCCCGGGACAGCGCCCGGGGAGACCCAGTACTTC.

J is TRBJ2-3 and V is TRBV5-3; perhaps TRBD2 as D (6 bases). TRBV5-3 has ORF status, its function being uncertain. There are 15 residues in the CDR3. Trimming stripped 1 base from V and 2 bases from J, with 11 bases between. In DNA form, the CDR3 reads TGTGCCAGAAGCTTGTCCGGGAGACCCACAGATACGCAGTATTTT. It encodes CARSLSGRPTDTQYF.

V and J are TRBV6-9 and TRBJ2-1; unclear D gene. Looked up from germline, CDR1 is MNHGY and CDR2 is SVAAGI. This CDR3 is built from 12 residues. The germline V and J ends were trimmed by 6 bases and 7 bases, with 10 bases remaining between them. CDR3 sequence: CASSPSTNEQFF. CDR3 in DNA: TGTGCCAGCAGCCCGTCGACGAATGAGCAGTTCTTC.

The chain carries TRBV5-1 and TRBJ2-7; no reliable D call. Deletions cut 0 bases from V and 3 bases from J, with 22 bases between. The germline gives CDR1 SGHRS, CDR2 YFSETQ. The CDR3 loop spans 18 amino acids. The CDR3 loop reads CASSLGQKSPISVYEQYF. Here the CDR3 DNA reads TGCGCCAGCAGCTTGGGGCAGAAAAGCCCTATATCGGTCTACGAGCAGTACTTC.

The chain employs TRBV15 and TRBJ1-3; 8 nucleotides match TRBD1. The trim removed 3 bases at V and 8 bases at J, leaving 9 bases unmatched. Germline CDR1 is LNHNV and CDR2 is YYDKDF (reference sequence). The CDR3 has 15 residues. CDR3 residues: CATSRAGQGFDTIYF. For the CDR3, the DNA is TGTGCCACCAGCAGGGCTGGACAGGGCTTTGACACCATATATTTT. Using reference TRBV15 and TRBJ1-3 for the parts outside the CDR3, the full variable domain is DAMVIQNPRYQVTQFGKPVTLSCSQTLNHNVMYWYQQKSSQAPKLLFHYYDKDFNNEADTPDNFQSRRPNTSFCFLDIRSPGLGDTAMYLCATSRAGQGFDTIYFGEGSWLTVV.

J is TRBJ2-1 and V is TRBV19, with 7 bases identical to TRBD1. The CDR3 totals 14 residues. Trimming removed 1 base from V and 5 bases from J; junction bases left unmatched: 2. Germline lookup yields CDR1 LNHDA and CDR2 SQIVND (reference sequence). CDR3 protein: CASSIGDRNNEQFF. CDR3 DNA sequence: TGTGCCAGTAGTATAGGGGACAGAAACAATGAGCAGTTCTTC.

J is TRBJ1-3 and V is TRBV6-1, with TRBD1 matching 7 bases. There are 13 residues in the CDR3. Germline V gene lookup returns CDR1 MNHNS and CDR2 SASEGT. Trimming took 7 bases from V and 4 from J; bases not matched to a gene: 4. Written as DNA, the CDR3 is TGTGCCAGCATGCCGGGACAGGGAAACACCATATATTTT. It encodes CASMPGQGNTIYF.

V gene TRBV19 combines with J gene TRBJ2-7; 7 positions agree with TRBD1. Germline assignment: CDR1 LNHDA and CDR2 SQIVND (reference sequence). The CDR3 spans 15 residues. Trimming took 6 bases from V and 4 from J; bases not matched to a gene: 12. CDR3 in amino acids: CASSPRPGTDYEQYF. CDR3 DNA: TGTGCCAGTAGCCCCCGCCCCGGGACAGATTACGAGCAGTACTTC.

This chain uses TRBV10-1 with TRBJ2-5, with 10 bases lining up with TRBD1. Germline CDR1 is WNHNN and CDR2 is SYGVQD (reference sequence). The CDR3 has 14 residues. V trimming: 0 bases; J trimming: 9 bases; junction bases outside the gene matches: 4. The CDR3 nucleotides read TGCGCCAGCAGTGAGTCGGGACAGGGGCTTCCCCAGTACTTC. Protein: CASSESGQGLPQYF.

The J gene is TRBJ2-2, the V gene TRBV11-1, with TRBD2 matching 7 bases. V trimming: 3 bases; J trimming: 0 bases; junction bases outside the gene matches: 4. CDR3 size: 16 residues. Germline CDR1 and CDR2: SGHAT and FQDESV (reference sequence). CDR3 DNA sequence: TGTGCCAGCAGCTTGTCTAGCGGAGCGAACACCGGGGAGCTGTTTTTT. Amino acid sequence: CASSLSSGANTGELFF.

The chain joins TRBV9 to TRBJ1-5; 9 bases match TRBD1. The CDR3 loop spans 15 amino acids. From germline, CDR1 is SGDLS and CDR2 YYNGEE. V shed 4 bases and J 2 bases; nucleotides not matched to a gene: 4. CDR3 residues: CASSLTGGGNQPQHF. The CDR3 region has the DNA TGTGCCAGCAGCCTAACAGGGGGCGGCAATCAGCCCCAGCATTTT.

The chain links TRBV19 to TRBJ1-1, with a possible D match to TRBD1 (5 bases). This CDR3 region has 17 residues. With 7 bases removed from V and 0 bases from J, the gap between germline ends came to 21 bases. CDR1 LNHDA and CDR2 SQIVND come from the germline V gene (reference sequence). The chain's CDR3 is CASTPKGAGRVNTEAFF. In DNA form, the CDR3 reads TGTGCCAGTACCCCCAAAGGGGCAGGACGCGTGAACACTGAAGCTTTCTTT.

CDR3 amino acids: CASSITGAAETQYF. The CDR3 DNA sequence: TGTGCCAGCAGCATTACAGGGGCCGCGGAGACCCAGTACTTC. The V gene is TRBV5-4, the J gene TRBJ2-5; 7 positions agree with TRBD1. The junction had 8 bases not matched to a gene; V was cut back by 4 bases and J by 5 bases. This CDR3 spans 14 amino acids. Germline-derived CDR1 and CDR2 are SGHNT and YYREEE (reference sequence).

This chain connects TRBV28 to TRBJ2-5, with 7 bases aligning to TRBD1. Germline V gives CDR1 MDHEN, CDR2 SYDVKM. Trimming cost V 5 bases and J 1 base; bases outside gene matches: 4. The CDR3 has 14 amino acids. CDR3: CASSRGQAQETQYF. The CDR3 DNA is TGTGCCAGCAGTAGAGGACAGGCCCAAGAGACCCAGTACTTC. Full variable domain (missing parts from reference TRBV28 and TRBJ2-5): DVKVTQSSRYLVKRTGEKVFLECVQDMDHENMFWYRQDPGLGLRLIYFSYDVKMKEKGDIPEGYSVSREKKERFSLILESASTNQTSMYLCASSRGQAQETQYFGPGTRLLVL.

The chain combines TRBV27 with TRBJ1-3, with D perhaps TRBD1 (6 bases). Germline assignment: CDR1 MNHEY and CDR2 SMNVEV (reference sequence). The length of the CDR3 is 15 residues. With 5 bases removed from V and 0 bases from J, the gap between germline ends came to 11 bases. In DNA form, the CDR3 reads TGTGCCAGCAGTCAAACAGGGAGCTCTGGAAACACCATATATTTT. It yields the protein CASSQTGSSGNTIYF.